This entry concerns a single TCR beta chain. It lacks a known antigen. No much larger clone exists at a distance of one base, and base qualities are not known. Receptors were amplified or captured by the immunoSEQ multiplex PCR assay. TCRdb mirrors the immuneACCESS table, restricted to in-frame sequences. Some clones are absent from its copies; in checked studies, under half trace to an unresolved V gene, and the reason for the others is unknown. This sample has about 30,000 clones in its table, and around 89% of those were observed once. 6.5% to 8.5% of the sample comes from the top ten. The record originates from a study of T cell changes during pregnancy in multiple sclerosis (dated by TCRdb to between 2018 and 2020). With respect to the entire study: In women with multiple sclerosis, the researchers looked at how the T cell repertoire shifted as pregnancy progressed.

Via the germline V gene, CDR1 is MDHEN and CDR2 SYDVKM. Germline trimming amounts to 6 bases on V and 4 bases on J, with 13 as the count of junction bases outside the gene matches. Counted from cysteine to phenylalanine, this CDR3 has 17 amino acids. The kept DNA is CDR3 alone, 51 bases in frame from the first base. This receptor was taken from a female donor with multiple sclerosis, enrolled in a pregnancy study. The sequence links TRBV28 to TRBJ2-3; 10 junctional bases match TRBD2. The sample in question was CD8+ T cells from peripheral blood mononuclear cells, obtained in the second trimester of pregnancy. The CDR3: CASRISFLAGEADTQYF. At the DNA level, the sequence is TGTGCCAGCAGGATTTCCTTCCTAGCGGGAGAAGCAGATACGCAGTATTTT.